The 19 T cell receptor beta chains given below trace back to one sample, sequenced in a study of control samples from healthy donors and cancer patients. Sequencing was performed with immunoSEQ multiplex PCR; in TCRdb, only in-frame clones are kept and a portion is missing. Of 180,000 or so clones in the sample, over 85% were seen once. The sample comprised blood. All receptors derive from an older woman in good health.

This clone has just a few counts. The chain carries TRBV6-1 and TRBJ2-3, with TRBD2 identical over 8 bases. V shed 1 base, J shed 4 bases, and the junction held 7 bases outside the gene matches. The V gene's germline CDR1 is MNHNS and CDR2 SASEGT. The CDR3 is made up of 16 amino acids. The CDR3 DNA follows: TGTGCCAGCAGTGAAGTTGGCGGGGGGCAGGCAGATACGCAGTATTTT. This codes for CASSEVGGGQADTQYF.

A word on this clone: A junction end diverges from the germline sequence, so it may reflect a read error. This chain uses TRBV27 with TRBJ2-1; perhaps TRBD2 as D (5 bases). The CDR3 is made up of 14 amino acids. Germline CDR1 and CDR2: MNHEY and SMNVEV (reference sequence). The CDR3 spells CASSLPGSYNGQFF. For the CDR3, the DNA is TGTGCCAGCAGTTTACCGGGGTCCTACAATGGGCAGTTCTTC.

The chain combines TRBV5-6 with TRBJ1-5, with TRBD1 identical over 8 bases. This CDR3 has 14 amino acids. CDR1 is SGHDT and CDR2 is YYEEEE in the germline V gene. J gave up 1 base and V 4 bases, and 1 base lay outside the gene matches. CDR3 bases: TGTGCCAGCAGCCGGACAGGGAGCAATCAGCCCCAGCATTTT. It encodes CASSRTGSNQPQHF.

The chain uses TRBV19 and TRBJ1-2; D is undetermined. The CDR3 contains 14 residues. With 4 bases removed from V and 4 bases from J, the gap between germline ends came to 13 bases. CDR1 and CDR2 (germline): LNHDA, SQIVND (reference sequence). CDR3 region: CASSTRRDSYGYTF. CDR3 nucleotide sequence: TGTGCCAGTAGTACGCGGCGCGATTCCTATGGCTACACCTTC.

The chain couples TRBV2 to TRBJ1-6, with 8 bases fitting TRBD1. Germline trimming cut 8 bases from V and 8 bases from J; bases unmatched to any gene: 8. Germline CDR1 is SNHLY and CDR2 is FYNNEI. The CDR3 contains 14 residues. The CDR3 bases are TGTGCCAGCTCGATGACAGGGGAGTATTCACCCCTCCACTTT. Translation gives CASSMTGEYSPLHF.

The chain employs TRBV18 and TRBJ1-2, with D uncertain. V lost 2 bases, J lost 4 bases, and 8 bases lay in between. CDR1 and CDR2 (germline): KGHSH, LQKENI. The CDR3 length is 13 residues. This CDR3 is CASSPDKIYGYTF. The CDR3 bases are TGTGCCAGCTCACCAGACAAAATCTATGGCTACACCTTC. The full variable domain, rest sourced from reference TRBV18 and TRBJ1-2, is NAGVMQNPRHLVRRRGQEARLRCSPMKGHSHVYWYRQLPEEGLKFMVYLQKENIIDESGMPKERFSAEFPKEGPSILRIQQVVRGDSAAYFCASSPDKIYGYTFGSGTRLTVV.

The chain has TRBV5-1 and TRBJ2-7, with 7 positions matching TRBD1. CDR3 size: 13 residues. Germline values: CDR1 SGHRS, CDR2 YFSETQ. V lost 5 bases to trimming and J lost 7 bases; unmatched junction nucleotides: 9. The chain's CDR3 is CASRTTGAGEQYF. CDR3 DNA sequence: TGCGCCAGCAGAACCACAGGGGCTGGGGAGCAGTACTTC.

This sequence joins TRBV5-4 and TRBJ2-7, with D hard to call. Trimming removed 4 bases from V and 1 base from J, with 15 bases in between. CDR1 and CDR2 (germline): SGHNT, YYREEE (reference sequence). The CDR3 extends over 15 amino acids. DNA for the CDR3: TGTGCCAGCAGCCAAAAAACCGGGTTATCCTACGAGCAGTACTTC. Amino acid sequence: CASSQKTGLSYEQYF. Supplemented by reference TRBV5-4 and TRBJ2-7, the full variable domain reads ETGVTQSPTHLIKTRGQQVTLRCSSQSGHNTVSWYQQALGQGPQFIFQYYREEENGRGNFPPRFSGLQFPNYSSELNVNALELDDSALYLCASSQKTGLSYEQYFGPGTRLTVT.

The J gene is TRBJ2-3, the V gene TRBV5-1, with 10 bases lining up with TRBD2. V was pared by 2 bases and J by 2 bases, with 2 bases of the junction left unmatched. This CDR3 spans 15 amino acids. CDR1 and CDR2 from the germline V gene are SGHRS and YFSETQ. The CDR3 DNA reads TGCGCCAGCAGCTTTCTAGCGGGGGCCACAGATACGCAGTATTTT. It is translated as CASSFLAGATDTQYF.

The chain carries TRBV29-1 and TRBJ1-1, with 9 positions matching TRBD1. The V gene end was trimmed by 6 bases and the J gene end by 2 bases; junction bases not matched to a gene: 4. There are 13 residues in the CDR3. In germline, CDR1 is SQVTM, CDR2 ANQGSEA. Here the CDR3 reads CSVAGQGNTEAFF. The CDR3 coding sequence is TGCAGCGTCGCGGGACAGGGAAACACTGAAGCTTTCTTT.

Here the CDR3 reads CASSRQGASNQPQHF. CDR3 in DNA: TGTGCCAGCAGTAGGCAGGGGGCAAGCAATCAGCCCCAGCATTTT. J is TRBJ1-5 and V is TRBV6-2 or TRBV6-3, with 8 bases lining up with TRBD1. The CDR3 is 15 residues long. V lost 5 bases, J lost 1 base, and 4 bases stayed unmatched. Germline V CDR1 and CDR2: MNHEY, SVGEGT.

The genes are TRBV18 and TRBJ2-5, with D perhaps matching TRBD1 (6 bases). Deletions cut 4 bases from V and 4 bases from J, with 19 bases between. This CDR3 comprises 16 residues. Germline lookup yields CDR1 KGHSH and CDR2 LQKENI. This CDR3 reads CASSRPPGTNSETQYF. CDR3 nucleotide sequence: TGTGCCAGCTCACGCCCTCCAGGGACAAACTCAGAGACCCAGTACTTC.

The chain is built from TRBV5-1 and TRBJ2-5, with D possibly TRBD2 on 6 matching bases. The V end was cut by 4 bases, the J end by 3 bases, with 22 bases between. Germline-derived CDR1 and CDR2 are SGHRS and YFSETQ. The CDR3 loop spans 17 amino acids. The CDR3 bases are TGCGCCAGCAGCCTCACTGGGACGGAGGGGCTGAAAGAGACCCAGTACTTC. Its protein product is CASSLTGTEGLKETQYF.

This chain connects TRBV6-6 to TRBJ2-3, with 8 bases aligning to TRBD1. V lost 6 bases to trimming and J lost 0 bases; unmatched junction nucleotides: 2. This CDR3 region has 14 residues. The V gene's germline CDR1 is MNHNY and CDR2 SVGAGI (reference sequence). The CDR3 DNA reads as TGTGCCAGCAGACGGACAGGGAGCACAGATACGCAGTATTTT. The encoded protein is CASRRTGSTDTQYF.

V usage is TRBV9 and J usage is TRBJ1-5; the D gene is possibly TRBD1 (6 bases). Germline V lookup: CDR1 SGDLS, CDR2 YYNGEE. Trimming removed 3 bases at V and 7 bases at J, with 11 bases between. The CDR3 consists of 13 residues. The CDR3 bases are TGTGCCAGCAGCGCCCTTCAGGGGCAGCCCCAGCATTTT. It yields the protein CASSALQGQPQHF.

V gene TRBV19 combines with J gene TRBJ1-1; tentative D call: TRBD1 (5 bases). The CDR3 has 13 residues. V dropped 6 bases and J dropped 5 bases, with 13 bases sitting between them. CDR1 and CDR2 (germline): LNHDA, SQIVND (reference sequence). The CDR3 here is CASRSAGRTEAFF. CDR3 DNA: TGTGCCAGTAGGTCTGCAGGGCGTACTGAAGCTTTCTTT.

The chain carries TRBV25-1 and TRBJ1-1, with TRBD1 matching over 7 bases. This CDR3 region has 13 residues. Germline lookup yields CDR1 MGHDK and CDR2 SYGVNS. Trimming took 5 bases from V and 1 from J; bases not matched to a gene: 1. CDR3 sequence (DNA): TGTGCCAGCAGTAGACAGGGGAACACTGAAGCTTTCTTT. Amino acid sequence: CASSRQGNTEAFF.

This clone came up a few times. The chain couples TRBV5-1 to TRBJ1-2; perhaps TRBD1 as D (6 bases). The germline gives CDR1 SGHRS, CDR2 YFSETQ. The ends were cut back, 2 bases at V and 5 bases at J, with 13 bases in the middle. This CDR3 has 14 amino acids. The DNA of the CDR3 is TGCGCCAGCAGCTTAAAGGGACATAAGTATGGCTACACCTTC. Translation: CASSLKGHKYGYTF.

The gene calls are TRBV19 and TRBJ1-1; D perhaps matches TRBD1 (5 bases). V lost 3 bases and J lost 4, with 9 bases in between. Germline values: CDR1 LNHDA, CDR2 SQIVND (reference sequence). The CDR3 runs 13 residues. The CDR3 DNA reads TGTGCCAGTAGTATTCCAGGGTTCACTGAAGCTTTCTTT. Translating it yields CASSIPGFTEAFF.